These 21 T cell receptor beta chains were sequenced from one sample in a study of CD8+CD57+ T cells in acquired aplastic anemia. Selection for sequencing was limited to patients who had shown CD8+CD57+ cell expansion by flow cytometry. For CDR3 and TCR beta VDJ profiling, genomic DNA was the template used. A single record per CDR3 protein comes from TCRdb applying MiXCR to the reads. The sample holds some 180,000 distinct CDR3 sequences, more than 60% seen once. What was sequenced was sorted CD4+, CD8+, or CD8+CD57+ T cells (not recorded which) from PBMCs. The receptors were gathered from a human donor with aplastic anemia.

The chain combines TRBV10-1 with TRBJ1-2; 9 positions agree with TRBD1. J was trimmed by 6 bases and V by 4 bases; bases with no gene match: 6. Germline V lookup: CDR1 WNHNN, CDR2 SYGVQD (reference sequence). The CDR3 is 14 amino acids. CDR3 protein: CASSARGDRDGYTF. The CDR3 DNA sequence: TGCGCCAGCAGTGCTAGAGGGGACAGGGATGGCTACACCTTC.

V and J are TRBV4-1 and TRBJ2-5; 9 bases map to TRBD2. V lost 3 bases to trimming and J lost 4 bases; unmatched junction nucleotides: 6. The germline CDR1 and CDR2 sequences are MGHRA and YSYEKL. CDR3 length equals 15 residues. This CDR3 is CASSQGAGGAETQYF. The CDR3 nucleotides read TGCGCCAGCAGCCAGGGGGCGGGGGGGGCAGAGACCCAGTACTTC.

This chain links TRBV5-5 with TRBJ2-7, with D unclear. Trimming stripped 2 bases from V and 1 base from J, with 10 bases between. Per germline, CDR1 SGHKS and CDR2 YYEKEE (reference sequence). CDR3 length: 14 amino acids. The CDR3 sequence: CASSFSHESYEQYF. CDR3 DNA: TGTGCCAGCAGCTTCTCACATGAGTCCTACGAGCAGTACTTC.

This clonotype turned up a few times. The gene calls are TRBV29-1 and TRBJ1-2, with D possibly being TRBD1 (6 bases). Trimming left V 2 bases short and J 7 bases short, with 11 bases between. Per the germline V gene, CDR1 is SQVTM and CDR2 is ANQGSEA. The CDR3 spans 12 residues. CDR3 sequence (DNA): TGCAGCGTTGAATCGGACAGTAGTGGCTACACCTTC. It translates to CSVESDSSGYTF.

The chain couples TRBV25-1 to TRBJ1-4; D remains unclear. The CDR3 totals 15 residues. The V end was cut by 3 bases, the J end by 2 bases, with 10 bases between. Germline CDR1 and CDR2: MGHDK and SYGVNS. The DNA of the CDR3 is TGTGCCAGCAGTGAGAGCGGTGGCACTAATGAAAAACTGTTTTTT. Protein product: CASSESGGTNEKLFF.

In this sample, this clonotype turned up a few times. V usage is TRBV29-1 and J usage is TRBJ2-5, with 9 bases fitting TRBD1. Germline assignment: CDR1 SQVTM and CDR2 ANQGSEA. V dropped 8 bases and J dropped 3; count of bases not matched to a gene: 4. This CDR3 comprises 12 residues. The CDR3 loop reads CSSDRGKETQYF. Here the CDR3 DNA reads TGCAGCTCGGACAGGGGTAAAGAGACCCAGTACTTC.

In the case of this clonotype: The junction does not match germline at one end; this may be a read error. The chain is built from TRBV7-2 and TRBJ2-1, with TRBD1 matching over 12 bases. The CDR3 is made up of 19 amino acids. Germline CDR1 is SGHTA and CDR2 is FQGNSA. This chain's CDR3 is CASSVAYGGDRGQQGEQFF. The DNA for the CDR3 is TGTGCCAGCAGCGTAGCATATGGGGGGGACAGGGGGCAGCAGGGTGAGCAGTTCTTC.

The V gene is TRBV5-1, the J gene TRBJ2-2; D is ambiguous. This CDR3 contains 11 residues. Germline CDR1 SGHRS, CDR2 YFSETQ. Trimming shortened V by 3 bases and J by 6 bases, and 3 bases separated the two germline ends. This chain's CDR3 is CASSWAGELFF. The CDR3 bases are TGCGCCAGCAGCTGGGCCGGGGAGCTGTTTTTT.

This clonotype was recorded at least ten times. The rearrangement joins TRBV10-3 to TRBJ1-2; D gene uncertain. This CDR3 comprises 11 residues. Trimming stripped 8 bases from V and 5 bases from J, with 9 bases between. Germline CDR1 is ENHRY and CDR2 is SYGVKD. CDR3 loop: CAILEGYGYTF. DNA of the CDR3: TGTGCCATCCTTGAGGGATATGGCTACACCTTC.

This rearrangement joins TRBV15 to TRBJ2-7; 11 bases are shared with TRBD2. V shed 5 bases and J 2 bases; nucleotides not matched to a gene: 2. Germline assignment: CDR1 LNHNV and CDR2 YYDKDF (reference sequence). The CDR3 is 14 residues long. DNA for the CDR3: TGTGCCACCAGCCAACTAGCGGGAGCCTACGAGCAGTACTTC. It specifies CATSQLAGAYEQYF.

This clonotype has at least ten counts. This chain joins TRBV15 and TRBJ2-1; 14 bases match TRBD2. The CDR3 covers 18 residues. The junction had 10 bases not matched to a gene; V was cut back by 1 base and J by 8 bases. Germline CDR1 reads LNHNV; CDR2 reads YYDKDF (reference sequence). CDR3: CATSRGLGLAGGADEQFF. CDR3 in DNA: TGTGCCACCAGCAGAGGCCTCGGACTAGCGGGGGGCGCGGATGAGCAGTTCTTC.

The chain employs TRBV7-9 and TRBJ2-7, with D unclear. Trimming cost V 4 bases and J 1 base, with 11 bases left between them. Germline lookup yields CDR1 SEHNR and CDR2 FQNEAQ (reference sequence). CDR3 size: 14 residues. The CDR3 loop reads CASSSEVGSYEQYF. CDR3 sequence (DNA): TGTGCCAGCAGCTCTGAGGTTGGGTCCTACGAGCAGTACTTC.

For the CDR3, the DNA is TGTGCCAGTATCTCGCCCCCCGGGGAGCAGTACTTC. Encoded protein: CASISPPGEQYF. V is TRBV19 and J is TRBJ2-7, with D hard to call. CDR3 length: 12 amino acids. The germline gives CDR1 LNHDA, CDR2 SQIVND (reference sequence). The germline V and J ends were trimmed by 7 bases and 7 bases, with 14 bases remaining between them.

The chain uses TRBV29-1 and TRBJ2-7; no definite D call. The CDR3 sequence is 15 residues long. Germline CDR1 reads SQVTM; CDR2 reads ANQGSEA. V was shortened by 6 bases and J by 0 bases, with 18 bases between the two germline ends. In DNA form, the CDR3 reads TGCAGCGTGTGCCCAATGGCGAGCCACTCCTACGAGCAGTACTTC. This translates into CSVCPMASHSYEQYF.

This clonotype was counted at least ten times. This rearrangement joins TRBV4-1 to TRBJ2-3; 9 bases are shared with TRBD2. The CDR3 is 14 amino acids. Losses at the gene ends were 3 bases for V and 6 bases for J; bases not matched to a gene: 4. Germline values: CDR1 MGHRA, CDR2 YSYEKL. The CDR3 sequence is CASSQGLAWDTQYF. The DNA for the CDR3 is TGCGCCAGCAGCCAGGGACTAGCATGGGATACGCAGTATTTT.

As to this clonotype: One end of the junction does not line up with germline, which may come from a read error. The chain combines TRBV7-7 with TRBJ2-7; D perhaps matches TRBD2 (6 bases). The CDR3 consists of 15 residues. Germline values: CDR1 SSHAT, CDR2 FNYEAQ (reference sequence). Here the CDR3 reads CASSPGVAATYEQYF. CDR3 sequence (DNA): TGTGCTAGCAGCCCCGGGGTAGCGGCTACCTACGAGCAGTACTTC.

This clonotype was found a few times. The chain combines TRBV20-1 with TRBJ2-7; TRBD1 aligns across 9 bases. Germline trimming cut 6 bases from V and 6 bases from J; bases unmatched to any gene: 9. The CDR3 spans 13 residues. The germline V gene encodes CDR1 DFQATT and CDR2 SNEGSKA (reference sequence). CDR3 region: CSANRQGVSEQYF. The CDR3 DNA is TGCAGTGCCAATAGACAGGGGGTGAGCGAGCAGTACTTC.

CDR3 coding DNA: TGTGCCAGCAGTTTCAGTGGCACTGAAGCTTTCTTT. It codes for CASSFSGTEAFF. The chain links TRBV12-3 or TRBV12-4 to TRBJ1-1; D unclear. The ends were cut back, 3 bases at V and 4 bases at J, with 6 bases in the middle. The CDR3 has 12 amino acids.

The rearrangement links TRBV20-1 to TRBJ2-1; the match to TRBD1 covers 8 bases. Germline assignment: CDR1 DFQATT and CDR2 SNEGSKA (reference sequence). CDR3 length: 14 amino acids. Germline trimming cut 6 bases from V and 2 bases from J; bases unmatched to any gene: 6. The CDR3 is CSAKDRVTYNEQFF. In nucleotides, the CDR3 is TGCAGTGCCAAGGACAGGGTAACCTACAATGAGCAGTTCTTC.

This clonotype is a singleton in its sample. The chain recombines TRBV4-2 with TRBJ2-7; 7 bases fit TRBD2. CDR1 is LGHNA, CDR2 YNFKEQ, per germline. This CDR3 region has 14 residues. Germline trimming cut 0 bases from V and 4 bases from J; bases unmatched to any gene: 3. Here the CDR3 DNA reads TGTGCCAGCAGCCAAGAAGTCGGGGGGTACGAGCAGTACTTC. Protein sequence: CASSQEVGGYEQYF.

This chain connects TRBV24-1 to TRBJ1-1, with D unclear. CDR3 length: 13 residues. Germline values: CDR1 KGHDR, CDR2 SFDVKD. Between the trimmed V and J ends, which lost 4 bases and 1 base, there was a span of 6 bases. The CDR3 DNA reads as TGTGCCACCAGTGACCGGTGGAACACTGAAGCTTTCTTT. As protein: CATSDRWNTEAFF.